The present T cell receptor (beta chain) was sequenced within a study of patients and donors after allogeneic stem cell transplantation. This clonotype was detected only a few times. The V end was cut by 7 bases, the J end by 0 bases, with 16 bases between. Germline V gene lookup returns CDR1 DFQATT and CDR2 SNEGSKA (reference sequence). The CDR3 has 15 residues. TCRdb used MiXCR to reprocess the RT-PCR reads, holding one entry per CDR3 protein. The sample includes under 200,000 distinct CDR3 sequences, about 24% of them seen just once. Sequenced: blood, either unsorted or a sorted T cell fraction (not recorded which). This sequence originates from a human donor who was either an allogeneic HSCT recipient or a stem cell or donor lymphocyte infusion donor (not recorded which). It is not recorded whose cells these are; they may come from a transplant donor. The chain carries TRBV20-1 and TRBJ1-3; the D gene is possibly TRBD1 (5 bases). The CDR3 coding sequence is TGCAGTGTATCCGGGGACGGAACCTCTGGAAACACCATATATTTT. This encodes CSVSGDGTSGNTIYF.